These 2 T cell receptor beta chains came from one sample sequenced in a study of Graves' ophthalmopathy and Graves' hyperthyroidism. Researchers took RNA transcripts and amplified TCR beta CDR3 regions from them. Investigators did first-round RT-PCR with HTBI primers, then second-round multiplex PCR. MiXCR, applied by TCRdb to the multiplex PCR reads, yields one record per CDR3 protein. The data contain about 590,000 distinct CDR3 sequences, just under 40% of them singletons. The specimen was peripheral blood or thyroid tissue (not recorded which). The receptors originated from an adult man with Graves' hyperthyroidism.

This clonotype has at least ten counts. The CDR3 bases are TGTGCCAGCAGGCCCACCGGGGCCTATGGCTACACCTTC. It codes for CASRPTGAYGYTF. V usage is TRBV12-3 or TRBV12-4 and J usage is TRBJ1-2; maybe TRBD1 (5 bases). The CDR3 consists of 13 residues. The V and J ends lost 6 bases and 4 bases respectively, with 12 bases between them.

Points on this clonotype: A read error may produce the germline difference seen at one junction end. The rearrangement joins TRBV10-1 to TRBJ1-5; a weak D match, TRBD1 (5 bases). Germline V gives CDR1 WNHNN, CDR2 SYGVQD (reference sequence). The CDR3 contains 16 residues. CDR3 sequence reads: CASSSARVSTIQPQHF. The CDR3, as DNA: TGTGCCAGCAGTTCTGCCAGGGTATCGACCATTCAGCCCCAGCATTTT.